This entry lists 20 T cell receptor beta chains sequenced from one sample in a study of T cell responses to AZD1222 COVID-19 vaccine. Measured with immunoSEQ multiplex PCR; TCRdb has only the in-frame clones, and not every one. The profile shows around 94,000 clones, roughly nine tenths of them singletons. Source: peripheral blood, taken on day 0 of AZD1222 vaccination. These receptors were obtained from an adult in good health.

This chain links TRBV11-2 with TRBJ1-1; D is uncertain. Germline CDR1 reads SGHAT; CDR2 reads FQNNGV. The CDR3 has 12 amino acids. Trimming removed 2 bases from V and 7 bases from J, with 8 bases in between. Written as DNA, the CDR3 is TGTGCCAGCAGCTTAATAGGAGTTGAAGCTTTCTTT. Translating it yields CASSLIGVEAFF.

The chain carries TRBV7-8 and TRBJ2-3; D is unclear. Trimming shortened V by 2 bases and J by 6 bases, and 3 bases separated the two germline ends. There are 11 residues in the CDR3. Germline V gene lookup returns CDR1 SGHVS and CDR2 FQNEAQ. Written as DNA, the CDR3 is TGTGCCAGCAGCTTAATGGATACGCAGTATTTT. This codes for CASSLMDTQYF.

This clone was recorded once. This rearrangement joins TRBV2 to TRBJ1-2, with a weak D call TRBD1 (6 bases). Germline CDR1 and CDR2: SNHLY and FYNNEI. V was trimmed by 8 bases and J by 4 bases, leaving 20 bases between them. The length of the CDR3 is 15 residues. The DNA for the CDR3 is TGTGCCAGCGGGGGGCTTGGCAGGGCGGGCTATGGCTACACCTTC. This codes for CASGGLGRAGYGYTF.

The genes are TRBV2 and TRBJ1-1; perhaps TRBD1 as D (5 bases). This CDR3 is 16 amino acids long. Trimming shortened V by 6 bases and J by 2 bases, and 19 bases separated the two germline ends. The germline V gene has CDR1 SNHLY and CDR2 FYNNEI. CDR3 sequence reads: CASSVRGSQANTEAFF. The DNA for the CDR3 is TGTGCCAGCAGCGTACGCGGTTCACAGGCTAACACTGAAGCTTTCTTT.

V usage is TRBV5-1 and J usage is TRBJ1-5; D unclear. Trimming took off 0 bases at V and 4 bases at J, with 8 bases between the two ends. The CDR3 is made up of 14 amino acids. Germline CDR1 is SGHRS and CDR2 is YFSETQ. The DNA for the CDR3 is TGCGCCAGCAGCTTGGGAGACGGTAATCAGCCCCAGCATTTT. This codes for CASSLGDGNQPQHF. Based on the CDR3 plus reference TRBV5-1 and TRBJ1-5, the full variable domain is KAGVTQTPRYLIKTRGQQVTLSCSPISGHRSVSWYQQTPGQGLQFLFEYFSETQRNKGNFPGRFSGRQFSNSRSEMNVSTLELGDSALYLCASSLGDGNQPQHFGDGTRLSIL.

For this clone: One junction end does not reproduce the germline sequence, and a read error may be involved. This chain links TRBV27 with TRBJ2-5; 8 nucleotides align to TRBD1. This CDR3 contains 17 residues. Germline V gene lookup returns CDR1 MNHEY and CDR2 SMNVEV (reference sequence). CDR3 amino acids: CKRERAGGNNLGETQYF. The CDR3 region has the DNA TGCAAAAGGGAACGGGCAGGGGGCAACAATTTAGGAGAGACCCAGTACTTC.

V and J are TRBV27 and TRBJ1-5; no firm D call. The ends were cut back, 5 bases at V and 6 bases at J, with 11 bases in the middle. The germline CDR1 and CDR2 sequences are MNHEY and SMNVEV (reference sequence). The CDR3 covers 13 residues. In DNA form, the CDR3 reads TGTGCCAGCAGTGTCGCTGGATTTCAGCCCCAGCATTTT. It translates to CASSVAGFQPQHF.

The rearrangement links TRBV27 to TRBJ1-6; D not certain. The CDR3 runs to 15 residues. V lost 5 bases and J lost 0, with 8 bases in between. The germline gives CDR1 MNHEY, CDR2 SMNVEV (reference sequence). CDR3 amino acids: CASSPSSSYNSPLHF. The CDR3 DNA is TGTGCCAGCAGTCCGTCCAGCTCCTATAATTCACCCCTCCACTTT.

V usage is TRBV5-1 and J usage is TRBJ2-2, with 8 bases fitting TRBD2. The germline V gene has CDR1 SGHRS and CDR2 YFSETQ. The CDR3 loop spans 16 amino acids. Trimming removed 2 bases from V and 8 bases from J; junction bases left unmatched: 11. The CDR3 is CASSFGGGSPTGELFF. CDR3 DNA: TGCGCCAGCAGCTTCGGCGGGGGGTCACCCACGGGGGAGCTGTTTTTT. Complete variable domain (other parts from reference TRBV5-1 and TRBJ2-2): KAGVTQTPRYLIKTRGQQVTLSCSPISGHRSVSWYQQTPGQGLQFLFEYFSETQRNKGNFPGRFSGRQFSNSRSEMNVSTLELGDSALYLCASSFGGGSPTGELFFGEGSRLTVL.

Here the CDR3 reads CASSPRATSSYEQYF. Written as DNA, the CDR3 is TGTGCCAGCAGCCCCAGGGCCACGAGCTCCTACGAGCAGTACTTC. This chain uses TRBV3-1 (or the pseudogene TRBV3-2) with TRBJ2-7; D possibly corresponds to TRBD1 (5 bases). The CDR3 length is 15 residues. Germline CDR1 is LGHDT and CDR2 is YNNKEL (reference sequence). The germline V and J ends were trimmed by 4 bases and 0 bases, with 13 bases remaining between them.

The chain links TRBV13 to TRBJ2-1; D remains ambiguous. Germline CDR1 is PRHDT and CDR2 is FYEKMQ (reference sequence). The V gene lost 4 bases and the J gene lost 0 bases, with 13 bases spanning the gap. The CDR3 loop spans 16 amino acids. The CDR3 DNA follows: TGTGCCAGCAGCTCCTTTAGGTCTTACTCCTACAATGAGCAGTTCTTC. Protein sequence: CASSSFRSYSYNEQFF.

The J gene is TRBJ1-1, the V gene TRBV6-2 or TRBV6-3; weak D call: TRBD1 (5 bases). The ends were cut back, 6 bases at V and 4 bases at J, with 12 bases in the middle. CDR3 length: 13 amino acids. Germline lookup yields CDR1 MNHEY and CDR2 SVGEGT. Here the CDR3 reads CASSYDRATEAFF. The DNA of the CDR3 is TGTGCCAGCAGCTATGACAGAGCCACTGAAGCTTTCTTT.

This clone has just one count. The chain employs TRBV28 and TRBJ1-5; D is ambiguous. CDR3 size: 13 residues. Trimming left V 6 bases short and J 5 bases short, with 11 bases between. Germline V gene sequence: CDR1 MDHEN, CDR2 SYDVKM. Here the CDR3 DNA reads TGTGCCAGCAGCCAGCCGGGTTATCAGCCCCAGCATTTT. It encodes CASSQPGYQPQHF.

The rearrangement links TRBV12-5 to TRBJ2-7; no definite D call. Germline CDR1 LGHNT, CDR2 FRNRAP. This CDR3 is built from 16 residues. V was shortened by 0 bases and J by 0 bases, with 12 bases between the two germline ends. The CDR3 spells CASGLVVPGGSYEQYF. The CDR3 DNA sequence: TGTGCTAGTGGTTTGGTTGTCCCGGGCGGCTCCTACGAGCAGTACTTC.

This chain connects TRBV12-5 to TRBJ1-5, with 9 nucleotides matching TRBD1. J lost 6 bases, V lost 6 bases, and 9 bases had no gene match. The germline gives CDR1 LGHNT, CDR2 FRNRAP. The CDR3 covers 15 residues. The CDR3 DNA follows: TGTGCTAGTGGAGAACCGGGACAGGGTCGTCAGCCCCAGCATTTT. It encodes CASGEPGQGRQPQHF.

The chain carries TRBV7-2 and TRBJ2-3; 10 nucleotides match TRBD2. The length of the CDR3 is 17 residues. J lost 2 bases, V lost 4 bases, and 9 bases had no gene match. Germline V gene lookup returns CDR1 SGHTA and CDR2 FQGNSA. The CDR3 protein is CASSSDGLAVLTDTQYF. The CDR3 nucleotides read TGTGCCAGCAGCTCCGACGGACTAGCGGTGCTCACAGATACGCAGTATTTT.

The chain joins TRBV15 to TRBJ1-1, with 7 positions matching TRBD1. V was pared by 4 bases and J by 1 base, with 21 bases of the junction left unmatched. The CDR3 covers 20 residues. Germline lookup yields CDR1 LNHNV and CDR2 YYDKDF (reference sequence). DNA of the CDR3: TGTGCCACCAGCATTGGCCGCCGTGGGGACAGCGCTTATTCGAACACTGAAGCTTTCTTT. It yields the protein CATSIGRRGDSAYSNTEAFF.

The chain carries TRBV18 and TRBJ1-4; D remains ambiguous. The CDR3 sequence is 15 residues long. Trimming left V 3 bases short and J 1 base short, with 9 bases between. In germline, CDR1 is KGHSH, CDR2 LQKENI. CDR3 sequence: CASSPALGTNEKLFF. The CDR3 DNA follows: TGTGCCAGCTCACCGGCCTTGGGAACTAATGAAAAACTGTTTTTT.

The genes are TRBV7-2 and TRBJ2-1; D call uncertain. Germline V gene data show CDR1 as SGHTA and CDR2 as FQGNSA. V was shortened by 3 bases and J by 10 bases, with 16 bases between the two germline ends. CDR3 size: 14 residues. In nucleotides, the CDR3 is TGTGCCAGCAGCTTCCTGCGTCCCCCTAGGGAGCAGTTCTTC. Protein: CASSFLRPPREQFF.

This rearrangement joins TRBV19 to TRBJ2-2; 11 bases align to TRBD1. The V gene end was trimmed by 6 bases and the J gene end by 7 bases; junction bases not matched to a gene: 10. The CDR3 runs 16 residues. Germline CDR1 is LNHDA and CDR2 is SQIVND (reference sequence). The CDR3 nucleotides read TGTGCCAGTAGCCAGCCCGGACAGGGGGCCGACGGGGAGCTGTTTTTT. It translates to CASSQPGQGADGELFF.